These T cell receptor beta chains were read from a single sample in a study of blood T cell repertoires in COVID-19. Only in-frame clones appear in the TCRdb table, and some are missing; sequencing was by immunoSEQ multiplex PCR. This sample has hundreds of thousands of clones; approximately 82% occur once, and the top ten carry 1.9%. The specimen was peripheral blood. The receptors originated from a woman aged 80 or over with acute or convalescent COVID-19. CDR3s include the opening cysteine and the closing phenylalanine or tryptophan. A D gene is named only where the DNA matches it firmly.

v_gene	d_gene	j_gene	CDR3aa
TRBV7-2	-	TRBJ1-1	CASSLARVTEAFF
TRBV9	-	TRBJ1-2	CASSYDSVGYTF
TRBV4-3	-	TRBJ1-3	CASSQDASRGGHSGNTIYF
TRBV19	TRBD2	TRBJ2-2	CASRVAGGRTGELFF
TRBV6-2/TRBV6-3	TRBD1	TRBJ1-6	CASSSPTGGINSPLHF
TRBV28	TRBD1	TRBJ1-2	CASSLGAGGYGYTF
TRBV7-9	-	TRBJ1-2	CASSLDNREGYTF
TRBV5-4	TRBD1	TRBJ2-3	CASSTQTGADTQYF
TRBV15	-	TRBJ2-2	CATSRDGQGNTGELFF
TRBV14	-	TRBJ2-2	CASSQGRANTGELFF